Below, 3 T cell receptor beta chains from the same sample are listed, as sequenced in a study of Ad26.COV2.S vaccination and SARS-CoV-2 variants. The treatment is: roughly 18 received Ad26.COV2.S at low or high dose, single or two shots; roughly 5 received placebo; per-sample allocation not given. Sampling took place 63 days after the first vaccine or placebo injection. Clones were sequenced by immunoSEQ multiplex PCR, and TCRdb holds only the in-frame ones, with some missing. The table lists roughly 330,000 clones, approximately 87% of them singletons. The sample in question was peripheral blood, obtained in a trial of Ad26.COV2.S vaccine versus placebo. These receptors were taken from a person aged 18-60 years who received the Ad26.COV2.S COVID-19 vaccine or a placebo.

The chain employs TRBV12-3 or TRBV12-4 and TRBJ1-2; TRBD1 is a possible D gene (5 bases). This CDR3 has 12 residues. The V gene lost 7 bases and the J gene lost 11 bases, with 17 bases spanning the gap. DNA of the CDR3: TGTGCCAGCACCGGGGGGGTCCCGTGGTACACCTTC. Protein sequence: CASTGGVPWYTF.

This clone was counted once. The chain carries TRBV5-4 and TRBJ2-3, with 10 bases aligning to TRBD2. The trim removed 1 base at V and 4 bases at J, leaving 3 bases unmatched. Germline V CDR1 and CDR2: SGHNT, YYREEE (reference sequence). The CDR3 sequence is 15 residues long. Here the CDR3 reads CASSLSGGAADTQYF. The CDR3, as DNA: TGTGCCAGCAGCTTGAGCGGGGGGGCCGCAGATACGCAGTATTTT. Combining the CDR3 with reference TRBV5-4 and TRBJ2-3 gives the whole variable domain ETGVTQSPTHLIKTRGQQVTLRCSSQSGHNTVSWYQQALGQGPQFIFQYYREEENGRGNFPPRFSGLQFPNYSSELNVNALELDDSALYLCASSLSGGAADTQYFGPGTRLTVL.

V gene TRBV4-3 combines with J gene TRBJ1-1; D is unclear. Germline V lookup: CDR1 LGHNA, CDR2 YSLEER. The V end was cut by 0 bases, the J end by 7 bases, with 9 bases between. The CDR3 is made up of 13 amino acids. The CDR3 protein is CASSQDPRYEAFF. CDR3 DNA sequence: TGCGCCAGCAGCCAAGATCCCCGGTATGAAGCTTTCTTT.